This record covers a single TCR beta chain. This entry belongs to a study of blood T cell repertoires in COVID-19. TCRdb's copy holds only in-frame clones and misses some; the assay was immunoSEQ multiplex PCR. Found here are some 390,000 clones, about nine tenths of them singletons; the top ten hold 1.5% to 2%. Trimming left V 5 bases short and J 0 bases short, with 10 bases between. Germline-derived CDR1 and CDR2 are SGHAT and FQNNGV. The CDR3 runs 14 residues. This receptor was obtained from a woman in her 30s who had recovered from COVID-19. The material sequenced was PBMCs or T cells enriched from blood (not recorded which). This sequence joins TRBV11-2 and TRBJ1-1, with D perhaps matching TRBD1 (5 bases). CDR3 DNA: TGTGCCAGCAGCCAGGGACTGATGAACACTGAAGCTTTCTTT. The encoded protein is CASSQGLMNTEAFF.